This TCR beta chain stems from a study of blood T cells in healthy people across ages (dated by TCRdb to 2013 to 2016). In terms of the full investigation: Template switching captured roughly one uniquely barcoded TCR beta cDNA molecule per two T cells in model experiments. To track age-related changes in TCR beta repertoire diversity, the study relied on deep sequencing normalized with unique cDNA molecular identifiers. Donors were grouped into four age groups: young (average approximately 16 years), middle-aged (less than 40), aged (around 62) and long-lived (over 80). To avoid experimental bias, donors of different ages were spread randomly across the sequencing lanes. Two additional independent replicas of 1 million unique cDNA reads from the same blood draw were analyzed for two donors (one aged 18 to 30 and one aged 80 or older).

This clonotype was picked up a small number of times. This receptor's antigen is unknown. No much larger clonotype is one base removed from it; base qualities were not supplied. The CDR3, cysteine through phenylalanine, is 14 amino acids long. The retained sequence is limited to the CDR3, 42 bases, with the frame set at the first base. V is cut back by 6 bases and J by 8 bases, with 7 bases in the junction unmatched. CDR1 and CDR2 were assigned from the germline V gene as MDHEN and SYDVKM. Points the paper makes about the study in general: Observed TCR beta diversity correlated strongly with the percentage of naive T cells measured by flow cytometry. Compared with the aged group, more naive CD4+ T cells, fewer expanded clones and increased TCR diversity were shown by the long-lived group, suggesting age selection. Estimates of total diversity based on one million sequenced T cells were regarded as lower bounds and as underestimates. Bulk unsorted PBMC profiling prevented conclusive comparison of naive and antigen-experienced compartments. Because donor CMV infection status was unknown, age-related changes in expanded clonotypes were potentially confounded. Observed TCR beta diversity per million T cells fell roughly linearly with age, and a significant reduction was already apparent by age around 36.

The roughly 39 donors, aged 6 to 90 years, were systemically healthy Caucasian individuals from Russia. Each donor gave roughly 11 milliliters of peripheral blood, drawn into EDTA-treated Vacutainer tubes. Ficoll-Paque density-gradient centrifugation was used to isolate PBMCs, with at least 6.5 million per sample. Trizol reagent was used to extract total RNA from the PBMCs, yielding at least 6 micrograms per sample. Naive CD45RAhigh/CD27high T cell percentages were measured by flow cytometry on a PBMC aliquot from every donor. To prepare the library, 5' RACE was applied. The sequencing machine was an Illumina HiSeq 2500. The second PCR ran for about 7 to 11 cycles and used a J-beta primer mix along with a sample-barcoded 5' primer. A template-switch 5' adaptor carrying 12 random nucleotides introduced a unique molecular identifier onto each TCR beta cDNA molecule. Each sample yielded at least 3 million CDR3-containing paired-end reads. All of the RNA was converted into first-strand cDNA using the Mint cDNA synthesis kit, with a TRBC-specific oligonucleotide serving as the primer. Following uracil-DNA glycosylase treatment, a first 18-cycle PCR with universal primers M1SS and BC2_uni_R was performed on all cDNA. The source study handled its data this way. For normalization, 1 million high-quality reads, each with a distinct molecular identifier, were randomly selected from each sample. Instead of being binned into consensus sequences, reads that shared molecular identifiers were thrown out. MiTCR, run with a Q25 quality threshold and the strictest error-elimination algorithm, handled CDR3 identification, clonotype clustering and error correction. A nonparametric unseen species model with Euler transformation was used to estimate lower-bound total TCR beta diversity. TCRdb ran its own pipeline on the public reads, namely fastp trimming at Q25 and MiXCR clone calling, and kept in-frame beta chains. When rows share a CDR3 protein, they turn into one entry using the most common DNA and genes. TCRdb, rather than the study authors, made the V and J calls. Present in this sample are 1 million to 1.2 million distinct CDR3 sequences, around two fifths of which were seen just once. In total, the top ten clones hold about an eighth of the sample.

The origin of this receptor is a young man in good health. The sequenced sample was blood. This sequence uses TRBV28 and TRBJ1-4; 9 bases in the middle match TRBD1. In nucleotides, the sequence is TGTGCCAGCAGCCAGGACAGGGGCGAAGAAAAACTGTTTTTT. Its protein is CASSQDRGEEKLFF.